This T cell receptor beta chain was documented in a study of shared clonotypes between healthy human individuals. At the level of the study: Three plates each covered CD4 naive and memory; CD8 naive two, CD8 memory one. General study findings and limits: Compared with memory subsets, naive subsets generally had larger estimated richness.

The method was immunoSEQ multiplex PCR; TCRdb's version includes in-frame clones alone and lacks a portion of them. Of some 550,000 clones in the sample, roughly 97% were seen once. Points on this clone: The antigen remains unidentified.

Subsets obtained from CD4+ cells comprised CD45RA+ naive and CD45RA-negative memory cells. This CDR3 has 15 amino acids. CDR1 SGHNT and CDR2 YENEEA come from the germline V gene. Trimming shortened V by 0 bases and J by 3 bases, and 11 bases separated the two germline ends. Material for sequencing was naive CD4+ T cells sorted from blood. The subset: CD45RA+ positively selected. The chain has TRBV11-3 and TRBJ1-2; D gene uncertain. The TCR was taken from a woman aged 30 to 39 in good health. In DNA, the CDR3 is TGTGCCAGCAGCTTAGATAAAGGGTTTGACTATGGCTACACCTTC. Translated, it gives CASSLDKGFDYGYTF.